This T cell receptor (beta chain) was sequenced during a study of cytomegalovirus exposure and HLA in healthy donors. Study results and limitations: A likely sequencing artifact accounted for one observed cluster of highly shared sequence variants. It was about 150 TCR beta chains that were listed as cytomegalovirus-associated.

A word on this clone: Its target is unknown.

Vbeta (60) and Jbeta (13) primers were used in the PCR. Produced via immunoSEQ multiplex PCR; TCRdb's table is partial and in-frame only. Among 100,000 to 150,000 clones listed, 60% to 85% were seen once. Germline values: CDR1 SGHRS, CDR2 YFSETQ. The ends were cut back, 2 bases at V and 10 bases at J, with 10 bases in the middle. This CDR3 is 13 amino acids long. The chain is built from TRBV5-1 and TRBJ1-6; D may be TRBD1 (5 bases). Sequenced material: PBMCs. The receptor was derived from a female donor in good health and CMV-seronegative. CDR3 in DNA: TGCGCCAGCAGCTTAGCAGGGAAATCACCCCTCCACTTT. It yields the protein CASSLAGKSPLHF.